This T cell receptor (beta chain) was observed in a study of cytomegalovirus exposure and HLA in healthy donors. The study's findings and limits: TCR clusters originating in the first cohort tended to co-occur in the 120 validation repertoires, according to a later analysis. Cytomegalovirus-associated status was assigned to 164 TCR beta chains.

Produced via immunoSEQ multiplex PCR; TCRdb's table is partial and in-frame only. Here the sample spans roughly 330,000 clones, about 90% being singletons. V trimming: 1 base; J trimming: 4 bases; junction bases outside the gene matches: 13. The germline V gene encodes CDR1 SGHNT and CDR2 YENEEA. This CDR3 spans 19 amino acids. Turning to this clone: Its specificity is unknown.

The chain carries TRBV11-3 and TRBJ2-5; 12 bases align to TRBD2. The clonotype was recovered from a woman aged 25 to 45 in good health and CMV-seropositive. The sequencing sample was made of PBMCs. CDR3 DNA: TGTGCCAGCAGCTTAGGACTAGCGGGAGCACCGCTTCAAGGAGAGACCCAGTACTTC. Encoded protein: CASSLGLAGAPLQGETQYF. The variable domain in full, with the rest retrieved from reference TRBV11-3 and TRBJ2-5, is EAGVVQSPRYKIIEKKQPVAFWCNPISGHNTLYWYLQNLGQGPELLIRYENEEAVDDSQLPKDRFSAERLKGVDSTLKIQPAELGDSAVYLCASSLGLAGAPLQGETQYFGPGTRLLVL.